Listed here is a single TCR beta chain. This entry belongs to a study of T cell responses to AZD1222 COVID-19 vaccine. Sequencing used immunoSEQ multiplex PCR; TCRdb keeps in-frame clones, though not all of them. The sample shows around 150,000 clones, around 85% of them seen only once. This clonotype was obtained from an adult who received the MenACWY meningococcal vaccine as a control. Sequenced here: peripheral blood, sampled 28 days after the second dose of the MenACWY control vaccine.

The CDR3 bases are TGTGCCAGCAGCTTACACGGACAGGGGGACTATGGCTACACCTTC. It encodes CASSLHGQGDYGYTF. V usage is TRBV7-3 and J usage is TRBJ1-2, with 10 bases fitting TRBD1. Germline V gene data show CDR1 as SGHTA and CDR2 as FQGTGA. CDR3 length: 15 residues. The V and J ends lost 2 bases and 3 bases, in that order; junction bases with no gene match: 3.